This T cell receptor beta chain was captured by sequencing in a study of blood T cell repertoires in COVID-19. Study summary: COVID-19 samples from acute and convalescent phases originated in the United States, Italy and Spain. T cells, B-cell-depleted T cells, or PBMCs supplied cDNA or gDNA.

Original methodology: The assay estimated nucleated cells by amplifying reference gene primers. The method was immunoSEQ multiplex PCR; TCRdb's version includes in-frame clones alone and lacks a portion of them. The V and J calls and clone size are taken from that table; D and trimming were inferred from the DNA. The sample lists a few hundred thousand clones; 70% to 90% were seen once. CDR3 length equals 13 residues. From germline, CDR1 is KGHDR and CDR2 SFDVKD. V shed 12 bases, J shed 6 bases, and the junction held 11 bases outside the gene matches. The rearrangement uses TRBV24-1 and TRBJ1-1; 8 bases agree with TRBD1. Material: peripheral blood. The receptor comes from a woman between 35 and 50 years old with acute or convalescent COVID-19. The CDR3 bases are TGTGCCTCGTCGGACAGGGAACGAGCTGAAGCTTTCTTT. Translated: CASSDRERAEAFF.